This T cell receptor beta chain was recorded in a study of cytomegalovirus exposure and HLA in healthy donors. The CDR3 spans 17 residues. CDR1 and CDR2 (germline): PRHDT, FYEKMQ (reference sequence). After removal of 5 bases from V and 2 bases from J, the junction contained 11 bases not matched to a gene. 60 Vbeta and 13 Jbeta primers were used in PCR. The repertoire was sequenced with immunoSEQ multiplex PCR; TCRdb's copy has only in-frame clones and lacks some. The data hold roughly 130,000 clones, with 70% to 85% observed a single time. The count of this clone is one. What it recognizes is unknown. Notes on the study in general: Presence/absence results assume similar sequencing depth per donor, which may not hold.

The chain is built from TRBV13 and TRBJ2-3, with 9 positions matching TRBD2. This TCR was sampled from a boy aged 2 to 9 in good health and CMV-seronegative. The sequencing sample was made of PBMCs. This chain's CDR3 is CASSNAKREAPTDTQYF. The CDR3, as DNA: TGTGCCAGCAGCAATGCAAAGCGGGAGGCTCCCACAGATACGCAGTATTTT.